The source of this T cell receptor (beta chain) is a study of cytomegalovirus exposure and HLA in healthy donors. The PCR contained 60 Vbeta and 13 Jbeta primers. Profiling relied on immunoSEQ multiplex PCR, and the TCRdb table lists in-frame clones only, not all of them. The sample gives roughly 130,000 clones, roughly 76% of which show up once; 1.3% is in the top ten. Trimming took 5 bases from V and 5 from J; bases not matched to a gene: 15. This CDR3 has 17 residues. Germline V CDR1 and CDR2: LNHNV, YYDKDF (reference sequence). This chain joins TRBV15 and TRBJ2-1; 7 positions match TRBD1. The TCR originated in a middle-aged woman in good health and CMV-seronegative. Sequenced input: PBMCs. The CDR3 protein is CATSLLADRGPNNEQFF. CDR3 coding DNA: TGTGCCACCAGCCTTCTCGCGGATAGGGGGCCTAACAATGAGCAGTTCTTC. The whole variable domain, remainder taken from reference TRBV15 and TRBJ2-1, is DAMVIQNPRYQVTQFGKPVTLSCSQTLNHNVMYWYQQKSSQAPKLLFHYYDKDFNNEADTPDNFQSRRPNTSFCFLDIRSPGLGDTAMYLCATSLLADRGPNNEQFFGPGTRLTVL.